Below, one T cell receptor beta chain is given with its context. Deletions cut 4 bases from V and 4 bases from J, with 20 bases between. Germline V CDR1 and CDR2: MNHNS, SASEGT. The CDR3 length is 16 residues. The data were taken from a study of T cell changes during pregnancy in multiple sclerosis. Sequencing was performed with immunoSEQ multiplex PCR; in TCRdb, only in-frame clones are kept and a portion is missing. The sample records about 21,000 clones, about 87% being singletons. The source material was CD8+ T cells from peripheral blood mononuclear cells, sampled in the third trimester of pregnancy. The TCR sequence derives from a female donor in good health, enrolled as a control in a pregnancy study. The rearrangement joins TRBV6-1 to TRBJ2-7, with D perhaps TRBD2 (5 bases). DNA for the CDR3: TGTGCCAGCAGTGGGAAACTAGGATTCGTAAGGTACGAGCAGTACTTC. Amino acid sequence: CASSGKLGFVRYEQYF.